This TCR beta chain was sequenced for a study of cytomegalovirus exposure and HLA in healthy donors. Nominally healthy donors provided the samples, though records likely missed some immune exposures. Primers: 60 Vbeta forward and 13 Jbeta reverse. Using immunoSEQ multiplex PCR, the repertoire was profiled, and TCRdb retains in-frame clones only, with some absent. The table lists over 100,000 clones, over 60% of them singletons. Germline V gene lookup returns CDR1 SGHDN and CDR2 FVKESK. Trimming removed 5 bases from V and 9 bases from J; junction bases left unmatched: 10. The CDR3 has 14 residues. Study-wide results and caveats: The authors later found most CMV-associated TCR beta chains appeared HLA-restricted. Across donors, sequencing depth was assumed by presence/absence analyses to be roughly uniform.

This clone is a singleton in its sample. Its antigen is as yet unknown. The rearrangement joins TRBV14 to TRBJ2-1, with 7 nucleotides matching TRBD1. This receptor was taken from a woman between 25 and 40 years old in good health and CMV-seronegative. The sequenced sample was PBMCs. CDR3 protein: CASSIDRVIGEQFF. The CDR3 coding sequence is TGTGCCAGCAGCATTGACAGGGTGATTGGTGAGCAGTTCTTC.